These 32 T cell receptor beta chains came from one sample sequenced in a study of T-cell reconstitution after alpha-beta-depleted transplantation in children. TCRbeta library preparation incorporated unique molecular identifiers. MiXCR, applied by TCRdb to the PCR reads, yields one record per CDR3 protein. Counted here are about 340,000 distinct CDR3 sequences, about a tenth occurring once; the ten biggest clones make up around 2.3%. The sample was PBMCs from the stem cell graft donor, taken from the stem cell graft. Receptors originate from a human donor who donated a stem cell graft to a child with acute lymphoblastic leukemia.

There are a few counts of this clonotype. V usage is TRBV25-1 and J usage is TRBJ1-5; D may be TRBD1 (5 bases). Germline-derived CDR1 and CDR2 are MGHDK and SYGVNS. This CDR3 region has 15 residues. Trimming pared 5 bases from V and 0 bases from J, leaving 11 bases between. The DNA for the CDR3 is TGTGCCAGCAGTCCCCGGGGGATTAGCAATCAGCCCCAGCATTTT. As protein: CASSPRGISNQPQHF.

The chain has TRBV4-3 and TRBJ1-1; maybe TRBD1 (5 bases). The CDR3 consists of 15 residues. Per germline, CDR1 LGHNA and CDR2 YSLEER. Trimming removed 3 bases from V and 0 bases from J, with 11 bases in between. The CDR3 DNA is TGCGCCAGCAGCCAGGGGGTGTCCATGAACACTGAAGCTTTCTTT. This encodes CASSQGVSMNTEAFF.

A few counts support this clonotype. This chain connects TRBV6-1 to TRBJ1-5; D not certain. The CDR3 consists of 13 residues. Germline-derived CDR1 and CDR2 are MNHNS and SASEGT. Between the trimmed V and J ends, which lost 2 bases and 7 bases, there was a span of 9 bases. As DNA, the CDR3 is TGTGCCAGCAGTGAATCCGGTGGCCAGCCCCAGCATTTT. Its protein product is CASSESGGQPQHF.

Ten or more counts support this clonotype. The chain joins TRBV27 to TRBJ2-7, with D perhaps matching TRBD1 (6 bases). CDR3 size: 11 residues. Germline loops: CDR1 MNHEY, CDR2 SMNVEV (reference sequence). Here the CDR3 DNA reads TGTGCGACCAGGGGCCCGGTGGAGCAGTACTTC. Translation: CATRGPVEQYF.

The chain links TRBV7-2 to TRBJ1-1; 10 bases fit TRBD1. Looked up from germline, CDR1 is SGHTA and CDR2 is FQGNSA. V was pared by 5 bases and J by 11 bases, with 11 bases of the junction left unmatched. The length of the CDR3 is 14 residues. CDR3 sequence (DNA): TGTGCCAGCAGCCCCAAGGGACAGGGGTTAAAGGCTTTCTTT. Translated: CASSPKGQGLKAFF.

This clonotype has more than one count but fewer than ten. The chain combines TRBV7-2 with TRBJ2-7; 8 positions agree with TRBD1. Looked up from germline, CDR1 is SGHTA and CDR2 is FQGNSA. The trim removed 4 bases at V and 0 bases at J, leaving 8 bases unmatched. There are 16 residues in the CDR3. Here the CDR3 DNA reads TGTGCCAGCAGCTACGACACAGGGGGGAACTCCTACGAGCAGTACTTC. Protein sequence: CASSYDTGGNSYEQYF.

This clonotype was picked up a small number of times. This chain connects TRBV11-1 to TRBJ1-1; weak D call: TRBD1 (6 bases). The CDR3 runs to 12 residues. CDR1 is SGHAT, CDR2 FQDESV, per germline (reference sequence). The ends were cut back, 5 bases at V and 12 bases at J, with 16 bases in the middle. CDR3 coding DNA: TGTGCCAGCAGCCCGCGCAGGGGATCGCCTTTCTTT. Residues: CASSPRRGSPFF. Full variable domain (outside the CDR3, taken from reference TRBV11-1 and TRBJ1-1): EAEVAQSPRYKITEKSQAVAFWCDPISGHATLYWYRQILGQGPELLVQFQDESVVDDSQLPKDRFSAERLKGVDSTLKIQPAELGDSAMYLCASSPRRGSPFFGQGTRLTVV.

V usage is TRBV5-1 and J usage is TRBJ2-3; 7 nucleotides line up with TRBD2. Germline CDR1 and CDR2: SGHRS and YFSETQ. This CDR3 has 18 amino acids. Trimming removed 4 bases from V and 0 bases from J; junction bases left unmatched: 14. CDR3 in DNA: TGCGCCAGCAGCCTGGCCCAGCGGGGATTATCTAGCACAGATACGCAGTATTTT. It specifies CASSLAQRGLSSTDTQYF.

There are many counts of this clonotype. The chain combines TRBV9 with TRBJ2-3; D is ambiguous. The length of the CDR3 is 13 residues. Germline V CDR1 and CDR2: SGDLS, YYNGEE. V was cut by 4 bases and J by 2 bases, with 8 bases left in between. The CDR3 DNA is TGTGCCAGCAGCCCGGTTAACACAGATACGCAGTATTTT. Translating gives CASSPVNTDTQYF.

V is TRBV3-1 and J is TRBJ2-7; the D is unclear. CDR3 length: 12 residues. V lost 1 base, J lost 6 bases, and 7 bases lay in between. CDR1 is LGHDT, CDR2 YNNKEL, per germline (reference sequence). The CDR3: CASSQGLGEQYF. DNA of the CDR3: TGTGCCAGCAGCCAAGGGTTAGGCGAGCAGTACTTC.

The V call is TRBV9, the J call TRBJ2-1, with 15 bases matching TRBD2. The CDR3 runs 17 residues. Germline V gene lookup returns CDR1 SGDLS and CDR2 YYNGEE. The V and J ends lost 1 base and 9 bases, in that order; junction bases with no gene match: 8. CDR3 nucleotides: TGTGCCAGCAGCGTATATGCGGGACTAGCGGGAGGCAGTGAGCAGTTCTTC. It codes for CASSVYAGLAGGSEQFF. The full variable domain, completed using reference TRBV9 and TRBJ2-1, is DSGVTQTPKHLITATGQRVTLRCSPRSGDLSVYWYQQSLDQGLQFLIQYYNGEERAKGNILERFSAQQFPDLHSELNLSSLELGDSALYFCASSVYAGLAGGSEQFFGPGTRLTVL.

Only a few counts were recorded for this clonotype. This chain uses TRBV6-2 or TRBV6-3 with TRBJ1-2; D gene ambiguous. The V gene lost 2 bases and the J gene lost 3 bases, with 13 bases spanning the gap. The CDR3 is 15 residues long. In germline, CDR1 is MNHEY, CDR2 SVGEGT. CDR3 nucleotide sequence: TGTGCCAGCAGTTACCCTCGGGGTGGATACTATGGCTACACCTTC. Amino acids: CASSYPRGGYYGYTF.

The genes are TRBV18 and TRBJ2-2, with D unclear. The CDR3 has 15 residues. The V gene lost 2 bases and the J gene lost 7 bases, with 14 bases spanning the gap. Germline lookup yields CDR1 KGHSH and CDR2 LQKENI. In nucleotides, the CDR3 is TGTGCCAGCTCACCAGGACGGAGCGTCGGCGGGGAGCTGTTTTTT. This sequence encodes CASSPGRSVGGELFF.

Ten or more counts support this clonotype. The rearrangement links TRBV11-3 to TRBJ2-3; TRBD2 matches 12 bases. Germline-derived CDR1 and CDR2 are SGHNT and YENEEA. With V trimmed by 4 bases and J by 2 bases, 13 bases remained unmatched. CDR3 length: 19 residues. The DNA for the CDR3 is TGTGCCAGCAGCTCGTACCCTCGACTAGCGGGAGCCAACACAGATACGCAGTATTTT. It codes for CASSSYPRLAGANTDTQYF.

This clonotype has just a few counts. The chain recombines TRBV29-1 with TRBJ2-7; D gene unclear. CDR1 is SQVTM, CDR2 ANQGSEA, per germline. V was pared by 0 bases and J by 3 bases, with 6 bases between. The CDR3 is 12 residues long. The CDR3 loop is CSVEELGYEQYF. For the CDR3, the DNA is TGCAGCGTTGAAGAGCTTGGCTACGAGCAGTACTTC.

There are a few counts of this clonotype. The chain employs TRBV12-3 or TRBV12-4 and TRBJ2-6; 7 positions agree with TRBD1. The CDR3 is made up of 15 amino acids. V dropped 4 bases and J dropped 3; count of bases not matched to a gene: 3. The CDR3 nucleotides are TGTGCCAGCAGTTCAACAGGGGTTGGGGCCAACGTCCTGACTTTC. Translation: CASSSTGVGANVLTF.

The J gene is TRBJ2-5, the V gene TRBV5-1; 10 bases align to TRBD2. Germline lookup yields CDR1 SGHRS and CDR2 YFSETQ. Germline trimming cut 4 bases from V and 5 bases from J; bases unmatched to any gene: 8. The CDR3 consists of 15 residues. CDR3 sequence reads: CASSHLAGELETQYF. The CDR3 DNA follows: TGCGCCAGCAGCCACCTAGCGGGAGAACTTGAGACCCAGTACTTC. Full variable domain (rest looked up from reference TRBV5-1 and TRBJ2-5): KAGVTQTPRYLIKTRGQQVTLSCSPISGHRSVSWYQQTPGQGLQFLFEYFSETQRNKGNFPGRFSGRQFSNSRSEMNVSTLELGDSALYLCASSHLAGELETQYFGPGTRLLVL.

This sequence joins TRBV12-3 or TRBV12-4 and TRBJ2-7, with D possibly being TRBD2 (6 bases). CDR3 length: 14 residues. V dropped 5 bases and J dropped 3 bases, with 14 bases sitting between them. CDR3: CASSTSLALYEQYF. CDR3 bases: TGTGCCAGCAGTACCTCACTAGCCCTCTACGAGCAGTACTTC.

The V call is TRBV4-1, the J call TRBJ1-2; D possibly corresponds to TRBD1 (6 bases). The CDR3 is 14 residues long. The V gene lost 1 base and the J gene lost 3 bases, with 9 bases spanning the gap. Germline V lookup: CDR1 MGHRA, CDR2 YSYEKL. CDR3 sequence reads: CASSQVNRDYGYTF. The CDR3 coding sequence is TGCGCCAGCAGCCAAGTTAACAGGGACTATGGCTACACCTTC.

This clonotype was counted a few times. One base away lies a much larger clone, so this may be a sequencing read error. The chain links TRBV5-6 to TRBJ2-7; tentatively, D is TRBD2 (6 bases). This CDR3 spans 12 amino acids. The V end was cut by 2 bases, the J end by 6 bases, with 9 bases between. Germline assignment: CDR1 SGHDT and CDR2 YYEEEE. CDR3 bases: TGTGCCAGCAGCTTCGTCGGGGGCGAGCAGTACTTC. This encodes CASSFVGGEQYF.

This chain's CDR3 is CASSQEMWNTDTQYF. The CDR3 DNA follows: TGTGCCAGCAGTCAAGAGATGTGGAACACAGATACGCAGTATTTT. This sequence joins TRBV12-3 or TRBV12-4 and TRBJ2-3; no reliable D call. The CDR3 has 15 amino acids. The ends were cut back, 5 bases at V and 2 bases at J, with 14 bases in the middle.

Ten or more counts support this clonotype. V is TRBV3-1 and J is TRBJ1-5; TRBD1 matches 9 bases. The CDR3 is 15 residues long. Germline V gene lookup returns CDR1 LGHDT and CDR2 YNNKEL (reference sequence). With 4 bases clipped from V and 9 bases from J, the junction kept 10 bases outside the gene matches. CDR3 DNA sequence: TGTGCCAGCAGCCTAGGAGGACAGGGGACATCGCCCCAGCATTTT. The encoded protein is CASSLGGQGTSPQHF.

Only a few counts were recorded for this clonotype. The genes are TRBV28 and TRBJ2-1; 10 bases align to TRBD2. V lost 6 bases and J lost 6; bases outside the gene matches: 11. Germline lookup yields CDR1 MDHEN and CDR2 SYDVKM. The CDR3 covers 16 residues. CDR3 loop: CASSLLLAGVPNEQFF. CDR3 DNA: TGTGCCAGCAGCCTGCTGCTAGCGGGAGTTCCCAATGAGCAGTTCTTC.

This clonotype appeared many times. This chain uses TRBV5-1 with TRBJ2-7; D not resolved. V gave up 1 base and J gave up 7 bases, with 15 bases separating them. CDR1 and CDR2 (germline): SGHRS, YFSETQ. The CDR3 covers 14 residues. The CDR3 spells CASSLHDQSGEQYF. CDR3 bases: TGCGCCAGCAGCTTGCATGATCAAAGTGGGGAGCAGTACTTC.

The V and J genes are TRBV5-1 and TRBJ2-1; D possibly corresponds to TRBD2 (6 bases). The CDR3 runs to 14 residues. Between the trimmed V and J ends, which lost 6 bases and 7 bases, there was a span of 17 bases. Germline lookup yields CDR1 SGHRS and CDR2 YFSETQ. The CDR3 DNA reads as TGCGCCAGCAAGGGACTCCAGGACGCGAATGAGCAGTTCTTC. This codes for CASKGLQDANEQFF. The whole variable domain, remainder taken from reference TRBV5-1 and TRBJ2-1, is KAGVTQTPRYLIKTRGQQVTLSCSPISGHRSVSWYQQTPGQGLQFLFEYFSETQRNKGNFPGRFSGRQFSNSRSEMNVSTLELGDSALYLCASKGLQDANEQFFGPGTRLTVL.

There are a few counts of this clonotype. The V and J genes are TRBV28 and TRBJ1-2; D call uncertain. The germline V gene has CDR1 MDHEN and CDR2 SYDVKM. The CDR3 length is 11 residues. V lost 2 bases, J lost 6 bases, and 4 bases lay in between. The CDR3 sequence is CASSLKDGYTF. CDR3 nucleotide sequence: TGTGCCAGCAGTTTAAAGGATGGCTACACCTTC.

The chain uses TRBV20-1 and TRBJ2-1; 14 bases agree with TRBD2. Germline V gene data show CDR1 as DFQATT and CDR2 as SNEGSKA (reference sequence). The CDR3 runs 16 residues. Trimming took 2 bases from V and 6 from J; bases not matched to a gene: 6. DNA of the CDR3: TGCAGTGCTAGACCTTGGACTAGCGGGAGGTTCAATGAGCAGTTCTTC. Its translation is CSARPWTSGRFNEQFF.

This clonotype has a count of ten or more. The chain uses TRBV19 and TRBJ2-1; tentative D call: TRBD1 (6 bases). This CDR3 is built from 12 residues. V was clipped by 9 bases and J by 4 bases, with 10 bases between them. Germline CDR1 LNHDA, CDR2 SQIVND (reference sequence). As DNA, the CDR3 is TGTGCCAGCAGCGGACAGTACAATGAGCAGTTCTTC. Its protein is CASSGQYNEQFF.

The genes are TRBV4-1 and TRBJ2-1, with TRBD2 matching 10 bases. The length of the CDR3 is 14 residues. J lost 9 bases, V lost 4 bases, and 6 bases had no gene match. Germline V gene data show CDR1 as MGHRA and CDR2 as YSYEKL. CDR3 protein: CASSLPVAGGEQFF. The CDR3 bases are TGCGCCAGCAGCCTCCCGGTAGCGGGAGGTGAGCAGTTCTTC.

V is TRBV19 and J is TRBJ2-1, with D tentatively TRBD2 (6 bases). The V gene's germline CDR1 is LNHDA and CDR2 SQIVND (reference sequence). Trimming took off 6 bases at V and 8 bases at J, with 17 bases between the two ends. The CDR3 consists of 14 residues. This chain's CDR3 is CASRMPLASDEQFF. DNA for the CDR3: TGTGCCAGTAGAATGCCCCTAGCGTCGGATGAGCAGTTCTTC.

This chain joins TRBV7-3 and TRBJ2-1; 14 nucleotides match TRBD2. This CDR3 region has 14 residues. The V segment lost 8 bases and the J segment 7 bases; nucleotides outside the gene matches: 4. Per germline, CDR1 SGHTA and CDR2 FQGTGA. In DNA form, the CDR3 reads TGTGCCAGCGGGACTAGCGGGAGTTGGAATGAGCAGTTCTTC. This translates into CASGTSGSWNEQFF.

This clonotype has just a few counts. The genes are TRBV5-5 and TRBJ2-7; the match to TRBD1 covers 10 bases. This CDR3 comprises 14 residues. Germline V gives CDR1 SGHKS, CDR2 YYEKEE (reference sequence). The trim removed 4 bases at V and 4 bases at J, leaving 5 bases unmatched. Written as DNA, the CDR3 is TGTGCCAGCAGCGGGGACAGGGGAGGATACGAGCAGTACTTC. As protein: CASSGDRGGYEQYF.